One and the same sample provided the 14 T cell receptor beta chains below, sequenced in a study of shared clonotypes between healthy human individuals. TCRdb's table, derived via immunoSEQ multiplex PCR, lists solely in-frame clones and lacks some. Counted here are about 1 million clones, roughly 75% occurring once; the ten biggest clones make up around 1.5%. The sample taken for sequencing was memory CD4+ T cells sorted from blood. Subset meaning: CD45RA-negative fraction. The source is a man aged 18 to 29 in good health.

The rearrangement uses TRBV5-1 and TRBJ2-1, with 11 bases aligning to TRBD2. The trim removed 4 bases at V and 2 bases at J, leaving 5 bases unmatched. CDR3 length: 16 residues. Germline V lookup: CDR1 SGHRS, CDR2 YFSETQ. DNA for the CDR3: TGCGCCAGCAGCGTCAATAGCGGGGGGGCCTACAATGAGCAGTTCTTC. Protein product: CASSVNSGGAYNEQFF.

This sequence joins TRBV29-1 and TRBJ2-1, with D possibly TRBD1 on 5 matching bases. The CDR3 loop spans 11 amino acids. The V end lost 7 bases, the J end lost 6 bases, and 10 bases lay between the germline ends. CDR1 is SQVTM and CDR2 is ANQGSEA in the germline V gene. CDR3 nucleotide sequence: TGCAGCGCCGGTAGGGGCAATGAGCAGTTCTTC. It codes for CSAGRGNEQFF.

The rearrangement uses TRBV19 and TRBJ1-2; D remains unclear. CDR1 and CDR2 from the germline V gene are LNHDA and SQIVND (reference sequence). This CDR3 spans 13 amino acids. Trimming removed 5 bases from V and 1 base from J, with 8 bases in between. CDR3 sequence reads: CASSPTYNYGYTF. DNA of the CDR3: TGTGCCAGTAGTCCAACTTATAACTATGGCTACACCTTC.

The rearrangement joins TRBV2 to TRBJ1-6; 10 bases map to TRBD1. Germline V CDR1 and CDR2: SNHLY, FYNNEI. The CDR3 is 13 amino acids. J lost 8 bases, V lost 10 bases, and 5 bases had no gene match. The CDR3 sequence is CAITGTGDSPLHF. CDR3 DNA: TGTGCCATCACCGGGACAGGGGATTCACCCCTCCACTTT.

V is TRBV19 and J is TRBJ2-6; D remains ambiguous. This CDR3 region has 15 residues. V was shortened by 3 bases and J by 4 bases, with 10 bases between the two germline ends. CDR1 is LNHDA, CDR2 SQIVND, per germline (reference sequence). The CDR3 region has the DNA TGTGCCAGTAGTATCCAGGCAGCGGGGGCCAACGTCCTGACTTTC. Amino acids: CASSIQAAGANVLTF.

The J gene is TRBJ2-1, the V gene TRBV6-5, with TRBD2 identical over 9 bases. The V and J ends lost 0 bases and 4 bases, in that order; junction bases with no gene match: 4. Germline assignment: CDR1 MNHEY and CDR2 SVGAGI. The CDR3 length is 16 residues. DNA for the CDR3: TGTGCCAGCAGTTACTCGGGTAGCGGGGGATACAATGAGCAGTTCTTC. Translation: CASSYSGSGGYNEQFF.

This chain uses TRBV5-1 with TRBJ2-2; D is unclear. Between the trimmed V and J ends, which lost 2 bases and 3 bases, there was a span of 11 bases. Germline CDR1 is SGHRS and CDR2 is YFSETQ. The CDR3 loop spans 15 amino acids. The CDR3 protein is CASSFSAGDTGELFF. The CDR3 bases are TGCGCCAGCAGCTTTAGTGCAGGCGACACCGGGGAGCTGTTTTTT.

The rearrangement joins TRBV30 to TRBJ1-3; no reliable D call. In germline, CDR1 is GTSNPN, CDR2 SVGIG (reference sequence). The V end lost 5 bases, the J end lost 2 bases, and 16 bases lay between the germline ends. The CDR3 has 15 residues. The chain's CDR3 is CAWLFSGKAGNTIYF. The CDR3 DNA reads TGTGCCTGGTTATTCTCAGGCAAGGCTGGAAACACCATATATTTT.

This chain connects TRBV21-1 to TRBJ2-5; the table's D call TRBD2 went unverified against the DNA. TRBV21-1 is assigned pseudogene status. The length of the CDR3 is 18 residues. CDR3 protein: CASSKATGVTGTSGPQYF. The CDR3 region has the DNA TGTGCCAGCAGCAAAGCTACAGGGGTCACCGGGACTAGCGGACCCCAGTACTTC.

This chain uses TRBV5-1 with TRBJ1-2; a possible D gene is TRBD1 (6 bases). The CDR3 totals 15 residues. CDR1 is SGHRS and CDR2 is YFSETQ in the germline V gene. The V end was cut by 0 bases, the J end by 3 bases, with 12 bases between. DNA for the CDR3: TGCGCCAGCAGCTTGGAAAGCAGGGGCTACTATGGCTACACCTTC. Amino acid sequence: CASSLESRGYYGYTF.

This chain connects TRBV19 to TRBJ1-2, with 9 bases that match TRBD1. CDR3 length: 13 amino acids. Germline-derived CDR1 and CDR2 are LNHDA and SQIVND (reference sequence). V shed 8 bases, J shed 4 bases, and the junction held 5 bases outside the gene matches. CDR3 sequence: CASQDRGRYGYTF. The CDR3 DNA sequence: TGTGCCAGTCAGGACAGGGGACGCTATGGCTACACCTTC.

The chain uses TRBV6-6 and TRBJ2-1; no reliable D call. CDR3 length equals 15 residues. V lost 7 bases, J lost 4 bases, and 17 bases lay in between. Germline assignment: CDR1 MNHNY and CDR2 SVGAGI (reference sequence). The CDR3 loop is CASTLPSGLYNEQFF. CDR3 bases: TGTGCCAGCACCTTACCCTCGGGTTTGTACAATGAGCAGTTCTTC.

The rearrangement uses TRBV19 and TRBJ1-2, with D maybe TRBD1 (5 bases). Germline-derived CDR1 and CDR2 are LNHDA and SQIVND (reference sequence). The CDR3 contains 13 residues. V lost 10 bases and J lost 4, with 16 bases in between. The CDR3 is CAIQQGSGYGYTF. Here the CDR3 DNA reads TGTGCCATCCAGCAGGGTTCTGGCTATGGCTACACCTTC. Looking up the rest from reference TRBV19 and TRBJ1-2 gives the full variable domain: DGGITQSPKYLFRKEGQNVTLSCEQNLNHDAMYWYRQDPGQGLRLIYYSQIVNDFQKGDIAEGYSVSREKKESFPLTVTSAQKNPTAFYLCAIQQGSGYGYTFGSGTRLTVV.

This sequence joins TRBV19 and TRBJ2-5, with 9 nucleotides matching TRBD1. This CDR3 has 13 amino acids. Germline-derived CDR1 and CDR2 are LNHDA and SQIVND (reference sequence). V shed 5 bases, J shed 7 bases, and the junction held 5 bases outside the gene matches. The CDR3: CASSLGQGGTQYF. CDR3 coding DNA: TGTGCCAGTAGTCTGGGACAGGGAGGGACCCAGTACTTC.